This passage covers 31 T cell receptor beta chains from one sample sequenced in a study of T cells expressing NK-cell markers. From its re-call of the 5' RACE reads, TCRdb lists each CDR3 protein once, without DNA. This sample contains about 550,000 distinct CDR3 sequences. Input material: blood T cells: a sorted CD56 or NKG2C T cell subset, CD4+ or CD8+ T cells, or bulk PBMC T cells (not recorded which). The receptors stem from a man between 18 and 29 years old in good health.

This sequence joins TRBV9 and TRBJ2-7; TCRdb's assignment of TRBD1 cannot be checked, as there is no DNA. The CDR3 sequence is 15 residues long. The germline CDR1 and CDR2 sequences are SGDLS and YYNGEE. CDR3 protein: CASSVFPDRTYEQYF.

The chain is built from TRBV4-2 and TRBJ1-2; TCRdb proposes TRBD1, but this gene call is untestable without DNA. The CDR3 has 12 amino acids. Germline V gives CDR1 LGHNA, CDR2 YNFKEQ. The CDR3 is CASSPSGGGYTF.

The chain recombines TRBV5-1 with TRBJ2-1; TCRdb designates TRBD2, a call that cannot be tested without DNA. This CDR3 contains 18 residues. Germline V gives CDR1 SGHRS, CDR2 YFSETQ. CDR3 loop: CASSLVLAGARFKNEQFF.

The genes are TRBV7-2 and TRBJ2-1. This CDR3 region has 11 residues. Germline CDR1 and CDR2: SGHTA and FQGNSA. The chain's CDR3 is CASSLSEEQFF.

V is TRBV6-1 and J is TRBJ2-3; the D call from TCRdb, TRBD1, cannot be confirmed without DNA. CDR1 is MNHNS and CDR2 is SASEGT in the germline V gene. The CDR3 spans 13 residues. CDR3 sequence reads: CASSRQFGDTQYF.

V and J are TRBV24-1 and TRBJ2-1; TCRdb's D gene call, TRBD1, goes unchecked for lack of DNA. Germline V lookup: CDR1 KGHDR, CDR2 SFDVKD. The CDR3 sequence is 16 residues long. The CDR3 loop reads CATSDWGRQAANEQFF.

The V gene is TRBV12-3 or TRBV12-4, the J gene TRBJ2-3; the D call of TRBD2 rests on TCRdb alone, since no DNA is present to check it. CDR3 length: 14 residues. CDR3 residues: CASSFVREGDTQYF.

V gene TRBV19 combines with J gene TRBJ2-7; TCRdb's D call, TRBD1, is unchecked because there is no DNA. From germline, CDR1 is LNHDA and CDR2 SQIVND (reference sequence). This CDR3 comprises 15 residues. The chain's CDR3 is CASSAEDTNSYEQYF.

V is TRBV7-9 and J is TRBJ1-4; absent DNA, TCRdb's TRBD1 call cannot be checked. CDR1 is SEHNR, CDR2 FQNEAQ, per germline (reference sequence). The CDR3 loop spans 13 amino acids. CDR3 region: CASSSGTYEKLFF.

The chain joins TRBV12-3 or TRBV12-4 to TRBJ1-5; as DNA is missing, the TRBD1 call by TCRdb cannot be tested. This CDR3 has 13 amino acids. The CDR3 here is CASSARGNQPQHF.

The chain joins TRBV2 to TRBJ2-1; TCRdb selects TRBD2, and the lack of DNA leaves this call unchecked. There are 14 residues in the CDR3. From germline, CDR1 is SNHLY and CDR2 FYNNEI. CDR3 loop: CASSRPSDYNEQFF.

CDR3 sequence: CASSPSGRAWGNEQFF. The chain couples TRBV18 to TRBJ2-1; TCRdb reports TRBD2, a call that lacks DNA to check it against. CDR3 length: 16 residues. CDR1 is KGHSH and CDR2 is LQKENI in the germline V gene.

This rearrangement joins TRBV29-1 to TRBJ2-3; the TCRdb D gene call, TRBD1, has no DNA to confirm it. Looked up from germline, CDR1 is SQVTM and CDR2 is ANQGSEA. The CDR3 is made up of 13 amino acids. The CDR3 here is CSARDHLTDTQYF.

V usage is TRBV12-3 or TRBV12-4 and J usage is TRBJ2-3; lacking DNA, the TRBD2 call made by TCRdb goes unchecked. This CDR3 region has 17 residues. This CDR3 is CASSLAQLAGLGDTQYF.

This sequence joins TRBV5-6 and TRBJ2-5; absent DNA, TCRdb's TRBD2 call cannot be checked. Looked up from germline, CDR1 is SGHDT and CDR2 is YYEEEE. The CDR3 covers 12 residues. The CDR3 loop is CASSLEAGTQYF.

The rearrangement uses TRBV12-3 or TRBV12-4 and TRBJ2-7; TCRdb names TRBD1, which stays unverified in the absence of DNA. The CDR3 covers 14 residues. This chain's CDR3 is CASSFRAGVHEQYF.

The chain recombines TRBV11-1 with TRBJ2-4; with no DNA, the TCRdb D assignment of TRBD2 cannot be verified. This CDR3 comprises 17 residues. Germline V gives CDR1 SGHAT, CDR2 FQDESV (reference sequence). The CDR3 protein is CASAGTSGSGAKNIQYF.

This chain uses TRBV12-3 or TRBV12-4 with TRBJ2-2; TCRdb picks TRBD1, but there is no DNA to check that call. This CDR3 comprises 16 residues. The CDR3 loop is CASSPQTGATPGELFF.

This rearrangement joins TRBV15 to TRBJ2-1; checking the TCRdb D call of TRBD2 is not possible without DNA. CDR3 size: 15 residues. Germline CDR1 is LNHNV and CDR2 is YYDKDF (reference sequence). CDR3 residues: CATGSGRGGYNEQFF.

This sequence joins TRBV7-2 and TRBJ2-3; the TCRdb D gene call, TRBD2, has no DNA to confirm it. Germline V CDR1 and CDR2: SGHTA, FQGNSA. The length of the CDR3 is 15 residues. CDR3 sequence: CASSLGGPTTDTQYF.

This sequence joins TRBV4-2 and TRBJ2-3; the D call of TRBD2 rests on TCRdb alone, since no DNA is present to check it. This CDR3 comprises 17 residues. Germline CDR1 and CDR2: LGHNA and YNFKEQ. CDR3 loop: CASSRTLAGGHTDTQYF.

V and J are TRBV11-2 and TRBJ2-3; TCRdb calls TRBD1, which cannot be checked without DNA. The CDR3 is 14 residues long. Looked up from germline, CDR1 is SGHAT and CDR2 is FQNNGV. The CDR3 region is CASRRTLGTDTQYF.

The CDR3 protein is CSAPQRPTDTQYF. The V gene is TRBV29-1, the J gene TRBJ2-3; lacking DNA, the TRBD1 call made by TCRdb goes unchecked. This CDR3 has 13 residues. Germline lookup yields CDR1 SQVTM and CDR2 ANQGSEA.

The chain couples TRBV29-1 to TRBJ2-4; TCRdb selects TRBD2, and the lack of DNA leaves this call unchecked. The germline CDR1 and CDR2 sequences are SQVTM and ANQGSEA. The CDR3 extends over 16 amino acids. CDR3 residues: CSVEELQGVAKNIQYF.

V is TRBV24-1 and J is TRBJ2-1. Germline CDR1 and CDR2: KGHDR and SFDVKD. The CDR3 totals 12 residues. CDR3 loop: CATSDLMGEQFF.

The chain combines TRBV5-6 with TRBJ2-1; TCRdb indicates TRBD1, and absent DNA this call remains unverified. Looked up from germline, CDR1 is SGHDT and CDR2 is YYEEEE. There are 14 residues in the CDR3. The CDR3 protein is CASSLPGYYNEQFF.

The V and J genes are TRBV4-3 and TRBJ2-5; TCRdb selects TRBD1, and the lack of DNA leaves this call unchecked. Germline assignment: CDR1 LGHNA and CDR2 YSLEER. The CDR3 covers 14 residues. The CDR3 sequence is CASSLSQGAQTQYF.

The chain's CDR3 is CASRFSGTSNEKLFF. V gene TRBV6-5 combines with J gene TRBJ1-4. CDR1 is MNHEY and CDR2 is SVGAGI in the germline V gene. The CDR3 extends over 15 amino acids.

CDR3 in amino acids: CASNKAGGEGTFF. This chain links TRBV4-1 with TRBJ1-1. CDR3 length: 13 amino acids. Germline V gives CDR1 MGHRA, CDR2 YSYEKL.

The rearrangement uses TRBV10-3 and TRBJ2-3; as DNA is missing, the TRBD2 call by TCRdb cannot be tested. Germline CDR1 reads ENHRY; CDR2 reads SYGVKD. CDR3 length: 15 residues. The CDR3 spells CAISESGTSGTAQYF.

The chain employs TRBV9 and TRBJ2-7. CDR3 length equals 13 residues. CDR1 is SGDLS and CDR2 is YYNGEE in the germline V gene. CDR3 protein: CASSPGDVYEQYF.